This TCR beta chain was recorded in a study of OX40 agonist ivuxolimab in advanced cancers. Turning to the study itself: Earlier anti-PD-1, anti-PD-L1 or anti-CTLA-4 therapy was permitted; over 35% had received some.

This CDR3 contains 13 residues. The ends lost 5 bases at V and 5 bases at J; junction bases unmatched: 4. The germline V gene encodes CDR1 MDHEN and CDR2 SYDVKM. TCRdb keeps only in-frame clones here, not all; method: immunoSEQ multiplex PCR. Among 35,000 to 45,000 clones listed, 80% to 90% were seen once. In regard to this clone: Its specificity is not known.

Whole-study findings and limits: Those patients achieving a partial response at 0.1-3.0 mg/kg showed among the lowest clonal expansion. CD8+ T cells showed, on average, more clonal expansion than CD4+ cells.

The chain joins TRBV28 to TRBJ2-7; 9 bases fit TRBD1. This sequence was found in an adult with an advanced solid tumor such as melanoma, head and neck, liver or kidney cancer. Sample: CD4+ or CD8+ T cells sorted from blood, taken in a trial of the OX40 agonist ivuxolimab. For the CDR3, the DNA is TGTGCCAGCAGTCCTACAGGGGGCAACGAGCAGTACTTC. Translated: CASSPTGGNEQYF.